The rows below give T cell receptor beta chains drawn from one sample of a study of blood T cell repertoires in COVID-19. Profiled with immunoSEQ multiplex PCR; TCRdb holds only in-frame clones, not every one. The profile shows around 200,000 clones, about 83% of them singletons. Sequencing input: peripheral blood. The receptors were gathered from a woman under 30 who had recovered from COVID-19. Each CDR3 is given with its conserved first and last residue. The D gene is left open where the match is weak. Part of the rows lack a size; the others show once, few, many or a class for expanded clones.

j_call	d_call	clone_size	v_call	cdr3_length	cdr3_nt	cdr3_aa
TRBJ1-1	TRBD1	once	TRBV6-2/TRBV6-3	13	TGTGCCAGCAGTAACCACAGGGGCGCTGAAGCTTTCTTT	CASSNHRGAEAFF
TRBJ1-1	TRBD1	.	TRBV29-1	13	TGCAGCGTGAACAGGGGCTTTGGCACTGAAGCTTTCTTT	CSVNRGFGTEAFF
TRBJ2-3	.	few	TRBV6-6	18	TGTGCCAGCAGTCGATCCTTTCGGTTAGCGGCTTACACAGATACGCAGTATTTT	CASSRSFRLAAYTDTQYF
TRBJ2-1	TRBD1	.	TRBV9	14	TGTGCCAGCAGCCCCCGACAGGGATACAATGAGCAGTTCTTC	CASSPRQGYNEQFF
TRBJ2-1	TRBD2	.	TRBV24-1	16	TGTGCCACCAGTGATCCGACTAGCGGGAACTACAATGAGCAGTTCTTC	CATSDPTSGNYNEQFF
TRBJ2-1	.	.	TRBV19	15	TGTGCCAGTAGTATGTCGGCTAGCCAGTACAATGAGCAGTTCTTC	CASSMSASQYNEQFF
TRBJ2-7	.	.	TRBV9	14	TGTGCCAGCAGCCCCCGGACAGAAACCTACGAGCAGTACTTC	CASSPRTETYEQYF
TRBJ2-5	TRBD1	.	TRBV15	16	TGTGCCACCAGCAGAAACCGACAGGGGGCCGGGAAGACCCAGTACTTC	CATSRNRQGAGKTQYF
TRBJ1-1	TRBD1	.	TRBV6-5	14	TGTGCCAGCAGTTCCGGGACAGGGGGCGAGGAAGCTTTCTTT	CASSSGTGGEEAFF
TRBJ2-1	.	.	TRBV5-1	13	TGCGCCAGCAGCTTGGGACTAGACAATGAGCAGTTCTTC	CASSLGLDNEQFF
TRBJ2-1	.	.	TRBV5-5	15	TGTGCCAGCAGCTCCTCAACCAGCTCCTACAATGAGCAGTTCTTC	CASSSSTSSYNEQFF
TRBJ1-1	.	.	TRBV14	15	TGTGCCAGCAAGGGGGACGTCTTTGGGAACACTGAAGCTTTCTTT	CASKGDVFGNTEAFF
TRBJ1-2	TRBD1	.	TRBV6-5	15	TGTGCCAGCAGGGATACCGGGACAGGGGCCTATGGCTACACCTTC	CASRDTGTGAYGYTF
TRBJ2-3	TRBD2	once	TRBV11-1	16	TGTGCCAGCAGCAATAGCGGGAGGGTTGGCACAGATACGCAGTATTTT	CASSNSGRVGTDTQYF
TRBJ2-7	TRBD1	.	TRBV7-8	13	TGTGCCAGCAGCCACAGGGGCATAGGGGAGCAGTACTTC	CASSHRGIGEQYF
TRBJ2-1	TRBD2	.	TRBV7-2	16	TGTGCCAGCAGCCCGCCGGGACTAGCGGGAGTTAATGAGCAGTTCTTC	CASSPPGLAGVNEQFF
TRBJ2-1	.	once	TRBV9	17	TGTGCCAGCAGCGTAGTGGGCGGGGCCAGCTCCTACAATGAGCAGTTCTTC	CASSVVGGASSYNEQFF
TRBJ2-1	.	.	TRBV7-9	15	TGTGCCAGCAGCTTCCGAGACTCAAATTACAATGAGCAGTTCTTC	CASSFRDSNYNEQFF
TRBJ1-1	TRBD1	.	TRBV5-1	16	TGCGCCAGCAGCTTTGCGACAGGGGGTCTTGGCACTGAAGCTTTCTTT	CASSFATGGLGTEAFF
TRBJ2-1	TRBD2	.	TRBV19	16	TGTGCCAGTAGTACGGAGGGACTAGTCGCCTACAATGAGCAGTTCTTC	CASSTEGLVAYNEQFF
TRBJ1-2	.	.	TRBV2	11	TGTGCCAGCCTGGACATTGGTGGCTACACCTTC	CASLDIGGYTF
TRBJ1-3	.	.	TRBV2	14	TGTGCCAGCAGTGAACAGGCCAAAGGAAACACCATATATTTT	CASSEQAKGNTIYF
TRBJ1-1	.	.	TRBV19	13	TGTGCCAGTAGTATAGCCAAGAACACTGAAGCTTTCTTT	CASSIAKNTEAFF
TRBJ1-6	.	.	TRBV11-1	14	TGTGCCAGCAGCTCCCCCCACCTCGGCGGTTCCCTCCACTTT	CASSSPHLGGSLHF
TRBJ1-6	.	.	TRBV11-1	15	TGTGCCAGCAGCTCCTACCCCGCGGGGAATTCACCCCTCCACTTT	CASSSYPAGNSPLHF
TRBJ1-5	.	few	TRBV4-3	14	TGCGCCAGCAGCCAAGATCAGGGGAGTCAGCCCCAGCATTTT	CASSQDQGSQPQHF
TRBJ2-1	TRBD1	few	TRBV9	15	TGTGCCAGCAGTGGCGGACAGGGATATTACAATGAGCAGTTCTTC	CASSGGQGYYNEQFF
TRBJ1-2	TRBD1	.	TRBV7-3	13	TGTGCCAGCAGTTTAACAGGGGGCTCTGGCTACACCTTC	CASSLTGGSGYTF
TRBJ1-1	.	.	TRBV4-3	13	TGCGCCAGCAGCCAAGATAGTCCCCTTGAAGCTTTCTTT	CASSQDSPLEAFF
TRBJ2-2	TRBD2	.	TRBV7-6	17	TGTGCCAGCAGCTTAGGGGCCAGCGGGGGGGCCACCGGGGAGCTGTTTTTT	CASSLGASGGATGELFF
TRBJ1-2	.	.	TRBV2	13	TGTGCCAGCAGTGGAGGAATTCGGAATGGCTACACCTTC	CASSGGIRNGYTF
TRBJ2-7	TRBD1	.	TRBV28	15	TGTGCCAGCAGCCTGGAGACAGGGTACAGAAACGAGCAGTACTTC	CASSLETGYRNEQYF
TRBJ1-3	TRBD1	.	TRBV11-2	18	TGTGCCAGCAGCTTCTTATCGAGGGGGCCCACCTCTGGAAACACCATATATTTT	CASSFLSRGPTSGNTIYF
TRBJ2-3	.	.	TRBV5-6	13	TGTGCCAGCAGCCTTCGGACACCCTATACGCAGTATTTT	CASSLRTPYTQYF
TRBJ2-7	.	.	TRBV5-5	12	TGTGCCAGCAGCCCGGGAGAATACGAGCAGTACTTC	CASSPGEYEQYF
TRBJ2-3	.	once	TRBV9	16	TGTGCCAGCAGCGTAGGATCGGGGGAATGGTCAGATACGCAGTATTTT	CASSVGSGEWSDTQYF
TRBJ1-4	TRBD1	.	TRBV4-3	14	TGCGCCAGCAGCCTGGACAGGAGGAATGAAAAACTGTTTTTT	CASSLDRRNEKLFF